This TCR beta chain was documented in a study of CD8+CD57+ T cells in acquired aplastic anemia. As to this clonotype: Its antigen remains unidentified. Relative to the germline gene, one junction end is altered; a read error may explain this.

Researchers used genomic DNA as the template to profile TCR beta VDJ and CDR3. Each CDR3 protein is one row after TCRdb ran MiXCR on the reads. The sample yields 150,000 to 200,000 distinct CDR3 sequences, roughly 43% seen once. Study findings and constraints: Patients and controls had in common approximately 28 CD8+ CDR3 sequences.

Selection for sequencing was limited to patients who had shown CD8+CD57+ cell expansion by flow cytometry. There were no patients without severe acquired aplastic anemia. The germline V gene encodes CDR1 SGHNT and CDR2 YYREEE (reference sequence). The CDR3 totals 16 residues. The sequence derives from a human donor with aplastic anemia. The chain joins TRBV5-4 to TRBJ1-6, with D possibly TRBD1 on 5 matching bases. Sequenced material: sorted CD4+, CD8+, or CD8+CD57+ T cells (not recorded which) from PBMCs. CDR3 sequence (DNA): TGTGCCAGCGGCTTCGGCATGTCAGGGATGGACTCACCCCTCCACTTT. As protein: CASGFGMSGMDSPLHF. The variable domain in full, with the rest retrieved from reference TRBV5-4 and TRBJ1-6, is ETGVTQSPTHLIKTRGQQVTLRCSSQSGHNTVSWYQQALGQGPQFIFQYYREEENGRGNFPPRFSGLQFPNYSSELNVNALELDDSALYLCASGFGMSGMDSPLHFGNGTRLTVT.